This paragraph reports one T cell receptor beta chain. There is no known antigen for this receptor. No much larger clone exists at a distance of one base, and base qualities are not known. Whole blood was collected in K2EDTA tubes by collaborating institutions according to the institutions' own protocols. Collaborator samples were shipped for TCRbeta analysis as frozen whole blood, isolated PBMCs, or DNA extracted from either sample type. TCRbeta CDR3 regions were amplified from genomic DNA using the immunoSEQ Assay, a bias-controlled multiplex PCR. The paper's processing steps were these. The number of nucleated cells in each sample was estimated by amplification of reference gene primers within the assay. To quantify the absolute abundance of each unique TCRbeta CDR3 rearrangement, sequence reads were collapsed and filtered. Productive Simpson clonality was computed per sample as the square root of Simpson's diversity index over productive rearrangements. TCRdb's version of the immuneACCESS table is confined to in-frame rearrangements and falls short of the full clone set. An unresolved V gene accounts for under half of the shortfall where checked; the remainder is of unknown origin. For V, J and clone size, that table is used; D and trimming come from the DNA. For this sample there are 200,000 to 250,000 clones; more than 75% appear just once. The ten largest clonotypes hold roughly 12% of the sample.

A distance of 11 bases separates the germline ends of V and J, which lose 9 bases and 1 base respectively. Measured from the cysteine to the phenylalanine, the CDR3 is 14 residues long. The entry retains the CDR3 DNA only, 42 bases that are in frame from base 1. In the germline V gene, CDR1 corresponds to KGHDR and CDR2 to SFDVKD. These data are taken from a study of blood T cell repertoires in COVID-19 (TCRdb year 2020). General notes on the study: Samples from collaborators originated in the United States, Italy and Spain and spanned both the acute and convalescent phases of COVID-19. The prospective study material was composed of cDNA or gDNA derived from T cells, B-cell-depleted T cells, or PBMCs. The dataset comprised deeply sampled blood TCRbeta repertoires from subjects exposed to, actively infected with, or recovered from COVID-19. The repertoires were released in a freely available public database intended as a resource for research on the immune response to SARS-CoV-2. The samples were drawn from the first 160 participants of the ongoing ImmuneRACE study and from 1,254 subjects provided by 6 global collaborators. The sample metadata nearly always contained a de-identified subject ID, COVID-19 status, age in years and sex. Where HLA class I and class II types were available, the types were taken from metadata supplied by the sample provider, not from assay-based typing. Broad study findings and their caveats: The quantity of clinical and demographic metadata differed by source and by participant and was supplied without curation.

The rearrangement combines TRBV24-1 with TRBJ2-2, with a weak D call of TRBD2 (6 bases match). This receptor was identified in a human donor in a cohort sampled during active COVID-19. The specimen sequenced was peripheral blood. The nucleotide sequence is given as TGTGCCACCTCCGAGGGAGGGAACACCGGGGAGCTGTTTTTT. This yields the protein CATSEGGNTGELFF.